The next 3 T cell receptor beta chains were all read from a single sample in a study of shared clonotypes between healthy human individuals. Using immunoSEQ multiplex PCR, the repertoire was profiled, and TCRdb retains in-frame clones only, with some absent. The table shows some 2,000,000 clones, with approximately 94% occurring only once. CD45RO-negative, CCR7-positively selected cells formed the naive CD8 fraction, excluding terminally differentiated effector memory CD45RA+ cells. The sequencing input was naive CD8+ T cells sorted from blood. Source of these receptors: a man aged 18 to 29 in good health.

A word on this clone: The junction shows a germline mismatch at one end, possibly a read error. This chain connects TRBV7-7 to TRBJ1-2; 9 bases line up with TRBD1. This CDR3 region has 15 residues. Per germline, CDR1 SSHAT and CDR2 FNYEAQ (reference sequence). The CDR3 DNA is TGTGCTAGCAGCTTAGTGGTGGGACAGGGCTACGGCTACACCTTC. It codes for CASSLVVGQGYGYTF.

This clone has more than one count but fewer than ten. The chain carries TRBV9 and TRBJ2-5; 7 nucleotides agree with TRBD2. TRBJ2-7 explains the end of the DNA better; the J call may be wrong. CDR3 length: 15 residues. Germline V lookup: CDR1 SGDLS, CDR2 YYNGEE. In DNA, the CDR3 is TGTGCCAGCAGCGCCCGGGACTATACCTACTACGAGCAGTACTTC. Protein product: CASSARDYTYYEQYF.

The chain employs TRBV28 and TRBJ2-1; TRBD1 agrees at 8 bases. CDR1 and CDR2 from the germline V gene are MDHEN and SYDVKM. This CDR3 region has 16 residues. J was trimmed by 2 bases and V by 4 bases; bases with no gene match: 7. CDR3 in amino acids: CASSSHPGQAYNEQFF. The CDR3 DNA reads TGTGCCAGCAGTTCGCATCCGGGACAGGCCTACAATGAGCAGTTCTTC.